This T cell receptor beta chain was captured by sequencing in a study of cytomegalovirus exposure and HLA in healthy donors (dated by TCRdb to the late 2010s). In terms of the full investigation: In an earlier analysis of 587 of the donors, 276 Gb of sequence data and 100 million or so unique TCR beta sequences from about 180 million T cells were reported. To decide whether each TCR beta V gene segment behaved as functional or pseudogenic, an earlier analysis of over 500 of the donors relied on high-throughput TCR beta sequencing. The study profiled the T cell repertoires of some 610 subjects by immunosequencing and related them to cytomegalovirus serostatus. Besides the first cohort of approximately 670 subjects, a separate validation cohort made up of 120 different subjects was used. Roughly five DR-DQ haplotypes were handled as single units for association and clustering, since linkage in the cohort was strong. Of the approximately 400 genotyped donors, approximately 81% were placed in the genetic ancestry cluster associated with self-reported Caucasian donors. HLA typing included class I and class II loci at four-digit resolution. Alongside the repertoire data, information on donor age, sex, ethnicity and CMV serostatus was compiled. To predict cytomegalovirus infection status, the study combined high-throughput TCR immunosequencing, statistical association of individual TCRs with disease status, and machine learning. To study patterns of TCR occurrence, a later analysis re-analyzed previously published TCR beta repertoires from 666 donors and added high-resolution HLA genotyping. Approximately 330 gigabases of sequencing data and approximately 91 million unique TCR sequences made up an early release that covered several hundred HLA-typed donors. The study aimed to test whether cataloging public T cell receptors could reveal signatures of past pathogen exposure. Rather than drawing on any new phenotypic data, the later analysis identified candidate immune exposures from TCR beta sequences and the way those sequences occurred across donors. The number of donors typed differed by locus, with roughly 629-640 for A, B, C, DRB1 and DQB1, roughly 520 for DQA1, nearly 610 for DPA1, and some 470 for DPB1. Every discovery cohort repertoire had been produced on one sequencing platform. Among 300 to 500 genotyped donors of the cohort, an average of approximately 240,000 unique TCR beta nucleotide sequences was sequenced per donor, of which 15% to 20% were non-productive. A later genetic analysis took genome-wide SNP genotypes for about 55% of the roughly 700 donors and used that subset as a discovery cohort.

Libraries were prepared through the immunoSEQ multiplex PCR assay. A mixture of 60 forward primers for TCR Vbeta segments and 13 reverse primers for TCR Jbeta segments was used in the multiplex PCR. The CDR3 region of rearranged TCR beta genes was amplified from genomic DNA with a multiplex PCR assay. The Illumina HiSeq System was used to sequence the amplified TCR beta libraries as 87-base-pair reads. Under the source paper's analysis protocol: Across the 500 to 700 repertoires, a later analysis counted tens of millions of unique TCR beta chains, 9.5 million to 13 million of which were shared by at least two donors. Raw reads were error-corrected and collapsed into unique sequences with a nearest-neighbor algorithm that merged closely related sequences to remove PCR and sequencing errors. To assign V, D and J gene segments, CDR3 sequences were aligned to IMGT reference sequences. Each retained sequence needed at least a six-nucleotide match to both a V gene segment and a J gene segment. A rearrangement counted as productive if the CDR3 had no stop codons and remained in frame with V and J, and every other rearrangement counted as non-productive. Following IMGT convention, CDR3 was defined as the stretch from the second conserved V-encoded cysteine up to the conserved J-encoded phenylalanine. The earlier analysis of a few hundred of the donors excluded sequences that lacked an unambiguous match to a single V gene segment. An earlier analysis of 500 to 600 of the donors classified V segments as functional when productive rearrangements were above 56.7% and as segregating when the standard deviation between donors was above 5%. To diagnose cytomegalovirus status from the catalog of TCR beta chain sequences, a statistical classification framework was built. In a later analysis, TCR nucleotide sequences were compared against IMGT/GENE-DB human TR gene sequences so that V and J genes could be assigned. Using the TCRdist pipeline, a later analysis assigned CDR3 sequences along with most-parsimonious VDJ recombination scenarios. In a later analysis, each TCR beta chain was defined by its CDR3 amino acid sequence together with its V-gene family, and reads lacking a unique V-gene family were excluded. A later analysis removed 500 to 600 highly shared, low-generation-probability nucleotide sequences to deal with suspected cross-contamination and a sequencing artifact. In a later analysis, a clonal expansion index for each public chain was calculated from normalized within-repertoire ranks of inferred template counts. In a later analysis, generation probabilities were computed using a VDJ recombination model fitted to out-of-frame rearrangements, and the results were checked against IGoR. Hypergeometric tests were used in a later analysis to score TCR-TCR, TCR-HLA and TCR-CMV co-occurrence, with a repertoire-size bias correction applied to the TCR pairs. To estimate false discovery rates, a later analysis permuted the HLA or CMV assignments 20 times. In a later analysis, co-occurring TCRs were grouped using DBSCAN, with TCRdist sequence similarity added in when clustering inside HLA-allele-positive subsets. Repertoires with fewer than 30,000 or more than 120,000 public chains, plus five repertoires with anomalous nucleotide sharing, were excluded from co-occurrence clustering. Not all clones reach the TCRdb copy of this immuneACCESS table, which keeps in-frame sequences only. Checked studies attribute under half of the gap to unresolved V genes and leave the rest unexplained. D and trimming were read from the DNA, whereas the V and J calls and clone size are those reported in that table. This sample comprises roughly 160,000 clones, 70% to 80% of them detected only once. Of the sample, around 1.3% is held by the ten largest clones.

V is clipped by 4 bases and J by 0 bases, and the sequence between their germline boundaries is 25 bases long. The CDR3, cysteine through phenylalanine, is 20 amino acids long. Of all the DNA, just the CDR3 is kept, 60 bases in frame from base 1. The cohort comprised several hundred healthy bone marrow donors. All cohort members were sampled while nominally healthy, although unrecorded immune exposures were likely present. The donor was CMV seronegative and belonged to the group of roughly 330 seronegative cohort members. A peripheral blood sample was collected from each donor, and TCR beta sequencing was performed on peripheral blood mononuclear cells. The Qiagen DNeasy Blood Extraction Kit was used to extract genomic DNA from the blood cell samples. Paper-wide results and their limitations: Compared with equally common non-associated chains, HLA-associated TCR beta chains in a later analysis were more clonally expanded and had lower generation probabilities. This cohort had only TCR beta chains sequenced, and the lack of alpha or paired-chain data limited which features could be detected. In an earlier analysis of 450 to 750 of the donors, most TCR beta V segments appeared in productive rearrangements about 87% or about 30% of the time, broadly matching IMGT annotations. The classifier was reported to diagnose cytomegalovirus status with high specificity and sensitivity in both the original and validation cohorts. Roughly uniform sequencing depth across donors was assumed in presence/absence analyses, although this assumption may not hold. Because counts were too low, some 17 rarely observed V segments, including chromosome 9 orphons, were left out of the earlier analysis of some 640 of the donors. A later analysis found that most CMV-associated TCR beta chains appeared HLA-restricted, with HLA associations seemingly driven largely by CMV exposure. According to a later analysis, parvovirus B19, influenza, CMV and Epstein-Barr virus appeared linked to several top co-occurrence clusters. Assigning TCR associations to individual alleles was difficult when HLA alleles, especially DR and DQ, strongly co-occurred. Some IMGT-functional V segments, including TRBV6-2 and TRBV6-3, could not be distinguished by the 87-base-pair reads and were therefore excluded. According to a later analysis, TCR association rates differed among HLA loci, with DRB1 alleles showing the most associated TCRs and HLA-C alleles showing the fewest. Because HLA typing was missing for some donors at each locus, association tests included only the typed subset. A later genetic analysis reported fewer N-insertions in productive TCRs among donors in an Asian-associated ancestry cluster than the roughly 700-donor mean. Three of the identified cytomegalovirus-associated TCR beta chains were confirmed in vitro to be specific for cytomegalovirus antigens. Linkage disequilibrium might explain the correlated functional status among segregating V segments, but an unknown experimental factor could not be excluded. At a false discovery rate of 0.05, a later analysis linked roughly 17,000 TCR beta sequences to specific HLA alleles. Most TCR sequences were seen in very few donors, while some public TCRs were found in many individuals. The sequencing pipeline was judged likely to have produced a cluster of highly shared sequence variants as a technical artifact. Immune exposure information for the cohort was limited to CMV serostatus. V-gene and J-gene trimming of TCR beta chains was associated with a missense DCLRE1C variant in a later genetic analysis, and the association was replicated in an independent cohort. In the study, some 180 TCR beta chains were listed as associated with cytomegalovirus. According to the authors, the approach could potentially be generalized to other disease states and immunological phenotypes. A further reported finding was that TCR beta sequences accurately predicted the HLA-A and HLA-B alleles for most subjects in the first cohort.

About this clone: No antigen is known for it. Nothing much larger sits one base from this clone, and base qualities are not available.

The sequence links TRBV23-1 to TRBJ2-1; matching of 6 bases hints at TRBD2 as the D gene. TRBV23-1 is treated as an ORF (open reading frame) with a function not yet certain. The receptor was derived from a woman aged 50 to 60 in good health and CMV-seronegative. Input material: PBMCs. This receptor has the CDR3 CASSPSPGLETEGSYNEQFF. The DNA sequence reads TGCGCCAGCAGTCCCTCTCCGGGACTGGAGACGGAGGGCTCCTACAATGAGCAGTTCTTC.